Below, one TCR beta chain is given with its context. Its antigen is currently not known. Qualities for individual bases were not recorded, and no much larger clone is one base off. TCRbeta libraries were sequenced on an Illumina MiSeq, and an average of around 41,000 productive templates per sample was obtained. The immunoSEQ assay, which uses multiplex PCR amplification, was used to generate TCRbeta CDR3 libraries. The source study handled its data this way. Repertoire diversity was calculated as previously defined, and values close to 0 indicated extremely monoclonal samples. TCRdb provides this immuneACCESS table in a form limited to in-frame rearrangements. Some clones are lacking; in checked studies, under half of them reflect an unresolved V gene, and why the rest are absent is not known. V, J and clone size are taken as reported in that table, and D and trimming were inferred from the DNA itself. The sample table holds roughly 9,400 clones, of which about 92% were seen once. The biggest ten clones account for around three fifths of the sample.

DNA was extracted from blood mononuclear cells, with the same DNA used for both TCR and STAT3 sequencing. The data belong to a study of STAT3 mutations in large granular lymphocyte leukemia (dated by TCRdb to the late 2010s). Study-wide context: Canonical activating STAT3 mutations were detected in roughly half of the longitudinally sequenced T-LGLL patients. Over half of the T-LGLL patients were given one or more immunosuppressive therapy regimens, and 40% of the treated patients had a hematologic response. Patients with T-cell large granular lymphocyte leukemia underwent serial deep sequencing of TCRbeta CDR3 and STAT3 to reconstruct clonal hierarchy and dynamics. From an initial cohort of roughly 190 LGL patients, 15 to 20 representative T-LGLL cases were chosen for longitudinal sequencing of TCRbeta and STAT3. As controls within the study, a couple of patients with natural killer LGL leukemia were also sequenced longitudinally. Patients were sequenced at under 5 time points on average, with the number of samplings per patient ranging from 2 to 8. Paper-wide results and their limitations: In 6 of 18 patients, TCR clonotype switching occurred after therapy, and every newly emerging clone was STAT3 wild type. At least one immunodominant TCRbeta clonotype was identified in every T-LGLL patient, and multiple immunodominant subclonotypes were identified in about half of the T-LGLL patients. Dominant TCR clone burden was found to exceed STAT3 mutant burden in several patients, suggesting that STAT3 mutation arose secondarily within a pre-expanded clone. Because codominant clonotypes persisted in some patients, a small but highly pathogenic clone may have been missed. The linking of therapy response to changes in TCR clonal burden was complicated by variable intervals between samplings and differing treatment regimens. Because no samples were available when a clone first appeared, clonal expansion was inferred from samplings taken at other points.

Sequencing was carried out using peripheral blood mononuclear cells. This TCR came from a man aged 55 to 69 with T-cell large granular lymphocyte leukemia. Some clones in this sample may be carry-over from other donors' samples. The age is the age at diagnosis.

The nucleotides are TGTGCCAGCAGTGAATCCAGGGGGGGCTACACCTTC. This translates into CASSESRGGYTF. Here the chain combines TRBV25-1 and TRBJ1-2, with 7 central nucleotides matching TRBD1. Ends trimmed: V by 1 base, J by 8 bases; bases unmatched to a gene: 1. For CDR1 and CDR2, the germline V gene lists MGHDK and SYGVNS. The CDR3 holds 12 amino acids from the cysteine to the phenylalanine. Only the CDR3 part of the read is kept: 36 bases, read in frame from the first base.